The 13 T cell receptor beta chains in this list originate from one sample, sequenced in a study of cytomegalovirus exposure and HLA in healthy donors. The PCR ran on 60 Vbeta and 13 Jbeta primers. The table came from immunoSEQ multiplex PCR; TCRdb's copy has only in-frame clones and leaves some out. Found here are just over 200,000 clones; the top ten clones hold 0.95% to 1.3%. Material: PBMCs. These receptors all come from a girl aged 2 to 9 in good health and CMV-seropositive.

The V gene is TRBV30, the J gene TRBJ2-7; 9 nucleotides line up with TRBD1. This CDR3 contains 14 residues. Germline CDR1 and CDR2: GTSNPN and SVGIG (reference sequence). Trimming at V came to 0 bases and at J to 3 bases, leaving 3 bases not matched to a gene. CDR3 in DNA: TGTGCCTGGAGTGTACTGGGACAGGGCTACGAGCAGTACTTC. Residues: CAWSVLGQGYEQYF.

This chain links TRBV27 with TRBJ2-1; the D gene is possibly TRBD2 (5 bases). The CDR3 sequence is 14 residues long. CDR1 and CDR2 from the germline V gene are MNHEY and SMNVEV (reference sequence). With 5 bases removed from V and 2 bases from J, the gap between germline ends came to 10 bases. The CDR3 bases are TGTGCCAGCAGTCCTATCGGGACCTACAATGAGCAGTTCTTC. Its translation: CASSPIGTYNEQFF.

The genes are TRBV7-9 and TRBJ1-2; 7 bases are shared with TRBD1. V lost 3 bases to trimming and J lost 4 bases; unmatched junction nucleotides: 5. The CDR3 is made up of 14 amino acids. The germline V gene has CDR1 SEHNR and CDR2 FQNEAQ (reference sequence). The CDR3 DNA reads TGTGCCAGCAGCTTTACCACAGGGGTCTATGGCTACACCTTC. It translates to CASSFTTGVYGYTF.

The rearrangement joins TRBV11-2 to TRBJ2-3, with 7 positions matching TRBD1. The ends lost 0 bases at V and 2 bases at J; junction bases unmatched: 8. The CDR3 has 17 amino acids. Germline V gene sequence: CDR1 SGHAT, CDR2 FQNNGV. The CDR3: CASSLDQGQINTDTQYF. In DNA form, the CDR3 reads TGTGCCAGCAGCTTAGATCAGGGACAGATTAACACAGATACGCAGTATTTT.

The chain combines TRBV5-4 with TRBJ1-1, with TRBD1 identical over 8 bases. CDR1 and CDR2 (germline): SGHNT, YYREEE (reference sequence). The junction had 3 bases not matched to a gene; V was cut back by 10 bases and J by 1 base. This CDR3 region has 12 residues. The CDR3 DNA follows: TGTGCCCTTGGACAGGGGAACACTGAAGCTTTCTTT. This sequence encodes CALGQGNTEAFF. Using reference TRBV5-4 and TRBJ1-1 for the parts outside the CDR3, the full variable domain is ETGVTQSPTHLIKTRGQQVTLRCSSQSGHNTVSWYQQALGQGPQFIFQYYREEENGRGNFPPRFSGLQFPNYSSELNVNALELDDSALYLCALGQGNTEAFFGQGTRLTVV.

This chain uses TRBV4-1 with TRBJ1-4; tentative D call: TRBD1 (6 bases). The CDR3 runs 15 residues. The germline V and J ends were trimmed by 3 bases and 7 bases, with 15 bases remaining between them. Germline V gene sequence: CDR1 MGHRA, CDR2 YSYEKL. The CDR3 loop reads CASSHYYREGEKLFF. For the CDR3, the DNA is TGCGCCAGCAGCCACTATTACAGGGAAGGTGAAAAACTGTTTTTT.

The CDR3 loop is CATGLASKFF. The CDR3 DNA reads TGTGCCACGGGACTAGCTTCGAAGTTCTTC. The chain is built from TRBV7-3 and TRBJ2-1; 9 bases are shared with TRBD2. Germline V gene sequence: CDR1 SGHTA, CDR2 FQGTGA. The CDR3 loop spans 10 amino acids. Trimming cost V 10 bases and J 14 bases; bases outside gene matches: 6.

This chain joins TRBV4-1 and TRBJ2-7; D perhaps matches TRBD2 (6 bases). Germline V gives CDR1 MGHRA, CDR2 YSYEKL. The CDR3 is 15 residues long. Trimming stripped 1 base from V and 2 bases from J, with 12 bases between. For the CDR3, the DNA is TGCGCCAGCAGCCAAGTAGGCGGGGAAACCTACGAGCAGTACTTC. Its translation: CASSQVGGETYEQYF.

The chain joins TRBV28 to TRBJ1-5, with 7 nucleotides matching TRBD1. Germline V gene data show CDR1 as MDHEN and CDR2 as SYDVKM. This CDR3 has 16 amino acids. Trimming cost V 4 bases and J 5 bases; bases outside gene matches: 11. DNA for the CDR3: TGTGCCAGCAGTTCCCAACTGGGACAGCTTGATCAGCCCCAGCATTTT. Its translation: CASSSQLGQLDQPQHF.

The V gene is TRBV7-8, the J gene TRBJ1-1; D gene ambiguous. Germline loops: CDR1 SGHVS, CDR2 FQNEAQ. V gave up 2 bases and J gave up 4 bases, with 8 bases separating them. There are 13 residues in the CDR3. The CDR3 DNA reads TGTGCCAGCAGCTTACGGAGGGTCACTGAAGCTTTCTTT. This encodes CASSLRRVTEAFF. Full variable domain (outside the CDR3, taken from reference TRBV7-8 and TRBJ1-1): GAGVSQSPRYKVAKRGQDVALRCDPISGHVSLFWYQQALGQGPEFLTYFQNEAQLDKSGLPSDRFFAERPEGSVSTLKIQRTQQEDSAVYLCASSLRRVTEAFFGQGTRLTVV.

The rearrangement links TRBV18 to TRBJ2-1; maybe TRBD1 (5 bases). The CDR3 extends over 16 amino acids. V dropped 2 bases and J dropped 7 bases, with 18 bases sitting between them. Germline V gene data show CDR1 as KGHSH and CDR2 as LQKENI. CDR3 nucleotides: TGTGCCAGCTCACCAGGGGCTCAGCCGGGCCTTAATGAGCAGTTCTTC. As protein: CASSPGAQPGLNEQFF.

V is TRBV5-1 and J is TRBJ1-2; 7 positions agree with TRBD1. The length of the CDR3 is 19 residues. After removal of 0 bases from V and 1 base from J, the junction contained 15 bases not matched to a gene. Germline V gives CDR1 SGHRS, CDR2 YFSETQ. The DNA for the CDR3 is TGCGCCAGCAGCTTGGCCGGGTTAATTCCCCAGGGGGATAACTATGGCTACACCTTC. It translates to CASSLAGLIPQGDNYGYTF. Supplemented by reference TRBV5-1 and TRBJ1-2, the full variable domain reads KAGVTQTPRYLIKTRGQQVTLSCSPISGHRSVSWYQQTPGQGLQFLFEYFSETQRNKGNFPGRFSGRQFSNSRSEMNVSTLELGDSALYLCASSLAGLIPQGDNYGYTFGSGTRLTVV.

For this clone: The same CDR3 arises from other DNA sequences in this sample as well. This chain connects TRBV9 to TRBJ2-2, with 10 bases identical to TRBD2. V was clipped by 5 bases and J by 8 bases; unmatched bases: 9. Per germline, CDR1 SGDLS and CDR2 YYNGEE. This CDR3 comprises 15 residues. The CDR3 region is CASSEAGGQAGELFF. In DNA, the CDR3 is TGTGCCAGCAGTGAAGCGGGAGGGCAAGCTGGGGAGCTGTTTTTT.